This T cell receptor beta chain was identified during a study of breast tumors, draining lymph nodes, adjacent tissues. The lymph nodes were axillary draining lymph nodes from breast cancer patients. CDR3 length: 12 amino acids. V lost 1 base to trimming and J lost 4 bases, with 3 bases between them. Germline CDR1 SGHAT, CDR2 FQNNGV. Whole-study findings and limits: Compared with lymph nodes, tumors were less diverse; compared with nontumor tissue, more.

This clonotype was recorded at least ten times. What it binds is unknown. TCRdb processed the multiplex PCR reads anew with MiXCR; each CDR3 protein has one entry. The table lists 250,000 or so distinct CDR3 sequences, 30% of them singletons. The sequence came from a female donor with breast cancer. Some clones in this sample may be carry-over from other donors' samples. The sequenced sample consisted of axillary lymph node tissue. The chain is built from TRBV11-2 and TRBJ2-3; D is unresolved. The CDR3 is CASSLASDTQYF. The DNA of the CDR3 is TGTGCCAGCAGCTTAGCGTCAGATACGCAGTATTTT.